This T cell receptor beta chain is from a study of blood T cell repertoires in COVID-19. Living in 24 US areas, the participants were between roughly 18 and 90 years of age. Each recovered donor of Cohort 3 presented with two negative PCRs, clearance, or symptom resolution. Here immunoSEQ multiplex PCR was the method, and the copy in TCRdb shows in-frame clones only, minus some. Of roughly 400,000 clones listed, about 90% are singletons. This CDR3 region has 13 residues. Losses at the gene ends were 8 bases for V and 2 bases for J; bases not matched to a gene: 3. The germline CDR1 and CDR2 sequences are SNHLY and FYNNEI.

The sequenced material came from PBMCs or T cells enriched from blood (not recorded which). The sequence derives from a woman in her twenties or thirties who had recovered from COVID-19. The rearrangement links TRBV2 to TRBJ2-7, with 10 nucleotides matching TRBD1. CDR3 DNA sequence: TGTGCCAGCGGACAGGGGGTTACCTACGAGCAGTACTTC. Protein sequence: CASGQGVTYEQYF.